Sequencing of this T cell receptor beta chain was carried out in a study of blood T cell repertoires in COVID-19. Study-wide background: From T cells, B-cell-depleted T cells, or PBMCs came the material, which was cDNA or gDNA.

Grouping used clinical history reported by participants in a survey and questionnaire. Germline V CDR1 and CDR2: SNHLY, FYNNEI. The CDR3 totals 15 residues. Losses at the gene ends were 4 bases for V and 1 base for J; bases not matched to a gene: 4. In the authors' methods: Quantification of nucleated cells was approximated via reference gene primer amplification. Profiled with immunoSEQ multiplex PCR; TCRdb holds only in-frame clones, not every one. D and trimming were read from the DNA, whereas the V and J calls and clone size are those reported in that table. Seen here are around 250,000 clones, 65% to 90% observed once, and the top ten hold about a sixth.

The origin of this receptor is a man younger than 35 who had recovered from COVID-19. The chain uses TRBV2 and TRBJ1-5; 7 bases line up with TRBD1. Sequenced material: PBMCs or T cells enriched from blood (not recorded which). The CDR3 here is CASSVEGASNQPQHF. The CDR3, as DNA: TGTGCCAGCAGTGTGGAGGGGGCGAGCAATCAGCCCCAGCATTTT.